These 8 T cell receptor beta chains share one sample of origin, sequenced in a study of shared clonotypes between healthy human individuals. Naive CD8 cells lacked CD45RO and underwent positive selection for CCR7, leaving out terminally differentiated effector memory CD45RA+ cells. Some clones are missing from TCRdb's copy, which holds only in-frame ones; the method was immunoSEQ multiplex PCR. The sample lists approximately 650,000 clones, less than 97% occurring once. Material for sequencing was naive CD8+ T cells sorted from blood. The source is a woman in her 30s in good health.

V is TRBV5-1 and J is TRBJ2-1, with 10 bases lining up with TRBD2. The CDR3 is 17 residues long. Losses at the gene ends were 1 base for V and 6 bases for J; bases not matched to a gene: 10. CDR1 is SGHRS, CDR2 YFSETQ, per germline. The CDR3 loop reads CASSLYPLSGRRNEQFF. The DNA of the CDR3 is TGCGCCAGCAGCTTGTACCCACTTAGCGGGAGGCGCAATGAGCAGTTCTTC. Combining the CDR3 with reference TRBV5-1 and TRBJ2-1 gives the whole variable domain KAGVTQTPRYLIKTRGQQVTLSCSPISGHRSVSWYQQTPGQGLQFLFEYFSETQRNKGNFPGRFSGRQFSNSRSEMNVSTLELGDSALYLCASSLYPLSGRRNEQFFGPGTRLTVL.

This chain links TRBV7-9 with TRBJ1-1, with 9 bases identical to TRBD1. J lost 11 bases, V lost 1 base, and 2 bases had no gene match. The germline CDR1 and CDR2 sequences are SEHNR and FQNEAQ (reference sequence). The CDR3 covers 12 residues. CDR3 residues: CASSLVDRGAFF. DNA of the CDR3: TGTGCCAGCAGCTTAGTGGACAGGGGCGCTTTCTTT.

The CDR3 protein is CASSLRRERADTQYF. For the CDR3, the DNA is TGCGCCAGCAGCTTGCGACGGGAACGTGCAGATACGCAGTATTTT. The rearrangement uses TRBV5-1 and TRBJ2-3; weak D call: TRBD2 (5 bases). Germline lookup yields CDR1 SGHRS and CDR2 YFSETQ. The CDR3 covers 15 residues. V lost 1 base, J lost 4 bases, and 13 bases lay in between.

The chain combines TRBV7-8 with TRBJ1-5; TRBD1 might be the D (5 bases). Germline lookup yields CDR1 SGHVS and CDR2 FQNEAQ. The V end lost 4 bases, the J end lost 6 bases, and 16 bases lay between the germline ends. The CDR3 is 15 residues long. The DNA for the CDR3 is TGTGCCAGCAGCTGGGGAGATGGAGGGGTTCAGCCCCAGCATTTT. It codes for CASSWGDGGVQPQHF.

The chain joins TRBV19 to TRBJ1-5; D is unresolved. The length of the CDR3 is 12 residues. CDR1 and CDR2 (germline): LNHDA, SQIVND (reference sequence). Trimming pared 6 bases from V and 4 bases from J, leaving 7 bases between. Written as DNA, the CDR3 is TGTGCCAGTAGATACGGTAATCAGCCCCAGCATTTT. Its translation is CASRYGNQPQHF.

The chain carries TRBV27 and TRBJ1-2, with D unclear. V lost 8 bases to trimming and J lost 4 bases, with 14 bases between them. Per germline, CDR1 MNHEY and CDR2 SMNVEV (reference sequence). The CDR3 extends over 13 amino acids. The CDR3 coding sequence is TGTGCCAGCGGGCCCAGCCAAACCTATGGCTACACCTTC. Translated, it gives CASGPSQTYGYTF.

CDR3 amino acids: CASSFGQGDYGYTF. The CDR3 DNA is TGTGCCAGCAGCTTCGGACAGGGTGACTATGGCTACACCTTC. The gene calls are TRBV5-4 and TRBJ1-2; 8 nucleotides match TRBD1. CDR3 size: 14 residues. The germline V gene encodes CDR1 SGHNT and CDR2 YYREEE (reference sequence). V shed 2 bases and J 3 bases; nucleotides not matched to a gene: 3.

The chain has TRBV12-5 and TRBJ1-1; the D is unclear. CDR1 LGHNT and CDR2 FRNRAP come from the germline V gene. The CDR3 contains 12 residues. The germline V and J ends were trimmed by 6 bases and 1 base, with 6 bases remaining between them. CDR3 DNA: TGTGCTAGTGGCGACCCGAACACTGAAGCTTTCTTT. Protein product: CASGDPNTEAFF. The variable domain in full, with the rest retrieved from reference TRBV12-5 and TRBJ1-1, is DARVTQTPRHKVTEMGQEVTMRCQPILGHNTVFWYRQTMMQGLELLAYFRNRAPLDDSGMPKDRFSAEMPDATLATLKIQPSEPRDSAVYFCASGDPNTEAFFGQGTRLTVV.